This is a list of T cell receptor beta chains from one sample in a study of chemoradiotherapy in HPV16-positive cancers. Data came from immunoSEQ multiplex PCR; TCRdb stores just in-frame clones and leaves some out. The sample has 7,500 to 10,000 clones, about nine tenths seen once. The sequencing here drew on blood, taken from a patient who underwent chemoradiotherapy. These receptors originate from a human donor with HPV-associated anogenital cancer. The CDR3 runs from the conserved cysteine through the conserved F or W. The D gene is left open where the match is weak. Size tells how often a clone was seen (once, few, many) or the class of an expanded clone, and some rows leave it out.

D: TRBD2
size: NA
V: TRBV4-3
J: TRBJ2-3
CDR3: CASSLGTSVTDTQYF
DNA: TGCGCCAGCAGCCTGGGGACTAGCGTTACAGATACGCAGTATTTT

D: NA
size: NA
V: TRBV27
J: TRBJ1-2
CDR3: CASSGWGSGNYGYTF
DNA: TGTGCCAGCAGTGGTTGGGGATCGGGTAACTATGGCTACACCTTC

D: NA
size: NA
V: TRBV6-4
J: TRBJ2-6
CDR3: CASSDAGANVLTF
DNA: TGTGCCAGCAGTGATGCGGGGGCCAACGTCCTGACTTTC

D: TRBD1
size: NA
V: TRBV27
J: TRBJ1-4
CDR3: CASTQGGTGSNEKLFF
DNA: TGTGCCAGCACCCAAGGAGGGACAGGGAGTAATGAAAAACTGTTTTTT

D: TRBD1
size: NA
V: TRBV9
J: TRBJ1-6
CDR3: CASSQTGTNSPLHF
DNA: TGTGCCAGCAGCCAGACAGGGACCAATTCACCCCTCCACTTT

D: NA
size: once
V: TRBV12-5
J: TRBJ2-3
CDR3: CASGQGLVSTDTQYF
DNA: TGTGCTAGTGGACAGGGACTCGTCAGCACAGATACGCAGTATTTT

D: NA
size: NA
V: TRBV6-1
J: TRBJ1-5
CDR3: CASRATGNQPQHF
DNA: TGTGCCAGCAGAGCGACAGGTAATCAGCCCCAGCATTTT

D: TRBD2
size: NA
V: TRBV7-2
J: TRBJ2-1
CDR3: CASSSVAGSSYNEQFF
DNA: TGTGCCAGCAGCTCCGTAGCGGGGAGCTCCTACAATGAGCAGTTCTTC

D: NA
size: NA
V: TRBV30
J: TRBJ2-1
CDR3: CAWSGGYNEQFF
DNA: TGTGCCTGGAGTGGGGGGTACAATGAGCAGTTCTTC

D: NA
size: NA
V: TRBV10-3
J: TRBJ1-5
CDR3: CAISESGRDQPQHF
DNA: TGTGCCATCAGTGAGTCGGGCAGGGACCAGCCCCAGCATTTT

D: TRBD2
size: NA
V: TRBV19
J: TRBJ2-3
CDR3: CASSIGGLAGLTDTQYF
DNA: TGTGCCAGTAGTATTGGCGGACTAGCGGGGTTGACAGATACGCAGTATTTT

D: NA
size: NA
V: TRBV9
J: TRBJ1-2
CDR3: CASSVNTGGNYGYTF
DNA: TGTGCCAGCAGCGTAAATACGGGGGGTAACTATGGCTACACCTTC

D: TRBD1
size: NA
V: TRBV7-2
J: TRBJ1-2
CDR3: CASSFGQGSDYGYTF
DNA: TGTGCCAGCAGCTTCGGACAGGGGAGTGACTATGGCTACACCTTC

D: NA
size: NA
V: TRBV15
J: TRBJ1-1
CDR3: CATSRGYKGTEAFF
DNA: TGTGCCACCAGCAGAGGCTATAAGGGGACCGAAGCTTTCTTT

D: TRBD2
size: NA
V: TRBV6-5
J: TRBJ2-5
CDR3: CASSYSGRGAYETQYF
DNA: TGTGCCAGCAGTTACTCGGGGCGGGGGGCCTATGAGACCCAGTACTTC

D: NA
size: NA
V: TRBV7-9
J: TRBJ1-3
CDR3: CASSTGSGNTIYF
DNA: TGTGCCAGCAGCACGGGTTCTGGAAACACCATATATTTT

D: TRBD1
size: NA
V: TRBV15
J: TRBJ2-1
CDR3: CATSTEGATYNEQFF
DNA: TGTGCCACCAGCACCGAGGGGGCAACCTACAATGAGCAGTTCTTC

D: NA
size: NA
V: TRBV19
J: TRBJ1-2
CDR3: CASSETAGFYGYTF
DNA: TGTGCCAGTAGTGAGACGGCAGGGTTCTATGGCTACACCTTC

D: NA
size: NA
V: TRBV6-1
J: TRBJ1-2
CDR3: CASSEWQGPNYGYTF
DNA: TGTGCCAGCAGTGAATGGCAGGGCCCCAACTATGGCTACACCTTC

D: TRBD2
size: NA
V: TRBV5-1
J: TRBJ2-5
CDR3: CASSLFLAGEETQYF
DNA: TGCGCCAGCAGCTTGTTTCTAGCGGGGGAAGAGACCCAGTACTTC

D: NA
size: NA
V: TRBV28
J: TRBJ1-1
CDR3: CASRGRPEAFF
DNA: TGTGCCAGCAGAGGCAGGCCTGAAGCTTTCTTT

D: TRBD2
size: NA
V: TRBV5-1
J: TRBJ2-5
CDR3: CASSSAGALQETQYF
DNA: TGCGCCAGCAGCTCAGCGGGGGCCCTGCAAGAGACCCAGTACTTC

D: NA
size: NA
V: TRBV6-1
J: TRBJ1-6
CDR3: CASSEGWGLNSPLHF
DNA: TGTGCCAGCAGTGAGGGGTGGGGATTGAATTCACCCCTCCACTTT

D: NA
size: NA
V: TRBV6-5
J: TRBJ2-2
CDR3: CASSYLGGNTGELFF
DNA: TGTGCCAGCAGTTATCTGGGGGGGAACACCGGGGAGCTGTTTTTT

D: TRBD1
size: NA
V: TRBV29-1
J: TRBJ1-1
CDR3: CSSQTGVGGAFF
DNA: TGCAGCTCGCAGACAGGGGTTGGCGGAGCTTTCTTT

D: TRBD1
size: NA
V: TRBV4-1
J: TRBJ2-3
CDR3: CASSHGQGRPDTQYF
DNA: TGCGCCAGCAGCCACGGACAGGGTAGGCCAGATACGCAGTATTTT

D: TRBD2
size: NA
V: TRBV7-9
J: TRBJ2-7
CDR3: CASSLGQGLAGSYEQYF
DNA: TGTGCCAGCAGCTTAGGGCAGGGACTAGCGGGGAGCTACGAGCAGTACTTC

D: TRBD2
size: NA
V: TRBV5-1
J: TRBJ2-7
CDR3: CASSPGVRLAVYEQYF
DNA: TGCGCCAGCAGCCCGGGGGTCAGGCTAGCGGTCTACGAGCAGTACTTC

D: NA
size: NA
V: TRBV5-6
J: TRBJ1-2
CDR3: CASSLQGYGYTF
DNA: TGTGCCAGCAGCTTGCAAGGCTATGGCTACACCTTC

D: TRBD1
size: NA
V: TRBV2
J: TRBJ2-2
CDR3: CASSEIQGDYTGELFF
DNA: TGTGCCAGCAGTGAGATACAGGGGGATTACACCGGGGAGCTGTTTTTT

D: NA
size: once
V: TRBV7-9
J: TRBJ1-1
CDR3: CASSLNTMNTEAFF
DNA: TGTGCCAGCAGCTTAAATACGATGAACACTGAAGCTTTCTTT

D: NA
size: NA
V: TRBV9
J: TRBJ1-6
CDR3: CASSVVGGVDSPLHF
DNA: TGTGCCAGCAGCGTAGTGGGGGGGGTGGATTCACCCCTCCACTTT

D: NA
size: NA
V: TRBV29-1
J: TRBJ1-2
CDR3: CSVEESEGVDGYTF
DNA: TGCAGCGTTGAAGAAAGTGAGGGGGTGGATGGCTACACCTTC

D: NA
size: NA
V: TRBV2
J: TRBJ1-2
CDR3: CASSVPPGASGYTF
DNA: TGTGCCAGCAGTGTTCCCCCAGGGGCGAGTGGCTACACCTTC

D: NA
size: NA
V: TRBV7-2
J: TRBJ1-1
CDR3: CASSLGYKNTEAFF
DNA: TGTGCCAGCAGCTTAGGCTACAAGAACACTGAAGCTTTCTTT

D: NA
size: NA
V: TRBV15
J: TRBJ1-5
CDR3: CATSRDQQPQHF
DNA: TGTGCCACCAGCAGAGATCAACAGCCCCAGCATTTT

D: NA
size: NA
V: TRBV9
J: TRBJ2-1
CDR3: CASSGQELDNEQFF
DNA: TGTGCCAGCAGCGGTCAGGAGTTGGACAATGAGCAGTTCTTC

D: NA
size: NA
V: TRBV28
J: TRBJ1-2
CDR3: CASSPTLGLGGYTF
DNA: TGTGCCAGCAGTCCCACCCTGGGGCTGGGGGGCTACACCTTC

D: NA
size: NA
V: TRBV2
J: TRBJ1-2
CDR3: CASSLGLYGYTF
DNA: TGTGCCAGCAGCCTGGGCCTCTATGGCTACACCTTC

D: NA
size: medium-sized
V: TRBV14
J: TRBJ2-5
CDR3: CASSQDRKTQYF
DNA: TGTGCCAGCAGCCAAGATAGGAAGACCCAGTACTTC

D: TRBD1
size: NA
V: TRBV5-4
J: TRBJ2-2
CDR3: CASSLSGTGVGELFF
DNA: TGTGCCAGCAGCTTATCCGGGACAGGGGTCGGGGAGCTGTTTTTT

D: NA
size: NA
V: TRBV27
J: TRBJ1-2
CDR3: CASSPTGSYGYTF
DNA: TGTGCCAGCAGCCCGACAGGTTCCTATGGCTACACCTTC

D: TRBD2
size: few
V: TRBV11-2
J: TRBJ2-1
CDR3: CASSPRGAGGRYNEQFF
DNA: TGTGCCAGCAGCCCCCGGGGAGCGGGGGGCCGTTACAATGAGCAGTTCTTC

D: TRBD1
size: NA
V: TRBV2
J: TRBJ1-5
CDR3: CASTYRGDNQPQHF
DNA: TGTGCCAGCACTTACAGGGGGGATAATCAGCCCCAGCATTTT

D: NA
size: NA
V: TRBV5-1
J: TRBJ1-4
CDR3: CASSTNGGAETNEKLFF
DNA: TGCGCCAGCAGCACGAACGGGGGGGCTGAGACTAATGAAAAACTGTTTTTT

D: NA
size: NA
V: TRBV21-1
J: TRBJ2-3
CDR3: CASSIMGQGRRPPSTDTQYF
DNA: TGTGCCAGCAGCATAATGGGACAGGGGAGACGACCTCCTAGCACAGATACGCAGTATTTT

D: NA
size: NA
V: TRBV30
J: TRBJ2-7
CDR3: CAWRRGSYEQYF
DNA: TGTGCCTGGAGGAGGGGGTCCTACGAGCAGTACTTC

D: TRBD1
size: NA
V: TRBV5-6
J: TRBJ1-2
CDR3: CASSRTGGGYGYTF
DNA: TGTGCCAGCAGCAGAACAGGGGGCGGCTATGGCTACACCTTC